This is a list of T cell receptor beta chains from one sample in a study of blood T cell repertoires in COVID-19. Only in-frame clones appear in the TCRdb table, and some are missing; sequencing was by immunoSEQ multiplex PCR. The top ten clones hold 3% to 3.5% of a sample with fewer than 130,000 clones, 88% of them seen once. Sample: peripheral blood. Receptors were obtained from a woman aged 50 to 60 with acute or convalescent COVID-19. The CDR3 runs from the conserved cysteine through the conserved F or W. The order of the fields is V gene, J gene, clone size, D gene, CDR3 DNA, CDR3 protein. The D gene is left open where the match is weak. Some rows have no size entry. The others give once, few or many, or a class for an expanded clone.

V gene: TRBV5-1; J gene: TRBJ2-1; clone size: once; D gene: TRBD2; CDR3 DNA: TGCGCCAGCAGCTCAGGACGGGAGCGGGAGGAGCAGTTCTTC; CDR3 protein: CASSSGREREEQFF
V gene: TRBV21-1; J gene: TRBJ2-7; clone size: .; D gene: .; CDR3 DNA: TGTGCCAGCAGCCCTCCGGGGACTAGCGGGAGTGAAAGCGAGCAGTACTTC; CDR3 protein: CASSPPGTSGSESEQYF
V gene: TRBV28; J gene: TRBJ1-2; clone size: once; D gene: .; CDR3 DNA: TGTGCCAGCAGTCGTTCGTTCAGCGGGTCTGACTATGGCTACACCTTC; CDR3 protein: CASSRSFSGSDYGYTF
V gene: TRBV28; J gene: TRBJ2-5; clone size: .; D gene: TRBD1; CDR3 DNA: TGTGCCAGCAGTGACGTCCTGGACAGGGGGAAAGAGACCCAGTACTTC; CDR3 protein: CASSDVLDRGKETQYF
V gene: TRBV25-1; J gene: TRBJ1-2; clone size: .; D gene: TRBD1; CDR3 DNA: TGTGCCAGCAGAGACCAGGGGGAAGAAGGCTACACCTTC; CDR3 protein: CASRDQGEEGYTF
V gene: TRBV24-1; J gene: TRBJ2-3; clone size: .; D gene: TRBD2; CDR3 DNA: TGTGCCACCAGTAGGACTAGCGGGAGAGGAAAAGATACGCAGTATTTT; CDR3 protein: CATSRTSGRGKDTQYF
V gene: TRBV28; J gene: TRBJ2-7; clone size: .; D gene: .; CDR3 DNA: TGTGCCAGCAGTTTTTTACAGCTTGGCTCCTACGAGCAGTACTTC; CDR3 protein: CASSFLQLGSYEQYF
V gene: TRBV19; J gene: TRBJ1-1; clone size: .; D gene: .; CDR3 DNA: TGTGCCAGTAGTATAAGCGGGGGATTGAACACTGAAGCTTTCTTT; CDR3 protein: CASSISGGLNTEAFF
V gene: TRBV30; J gene: TRBJ2-2; clone size: .; D gene: .; CDR3 DNA: TGTGCCTGGCTTTACAGGTGGGACACCGGGGAGCTGTTTTTT; CDR3 protein: CAWLYRWDTGELFF
V gene: TRBV7-2; J gene: TRBJ1-1; clone size: .; D gene: .; CDR3 DNA: TGTGCCAGCAGCTTAGCGGGAGAAATGAACACTGAAGCTTTCTTT; CDR3 protein: CASSLAGEMNTEAFF
V gene: TRBV5-1; J gene: TRBJ1-6; clone size: .; D gene: .; CDR3 DNA: TGCGCCAGCAGCTTGGAGAACAGGGCTAATTCACCCCTCCACTTT; CDR3 protein: CASSLENRANSPLHF
V gene: TRBV9; J gene: TRBJ2-7; clone size: .; D gene: TRBD2; CDR3 DNA: TGTGCCAGCAGCGTAGGCCCAACTAGCGGGATGGGGCACGAGCAGTACTTC; CDR3 protein: CASSVGPTSGMGHEQYF
V gene: TRBV9; J gene: TRBJ2-3; clone size: .; D gene: TRBD2; CDR3 DNA: TGTGCCAGCAGCGTAGTGCTAGCGGGAGGGACCACAGATACGCAGTATTTT; CDR3 protein: CASSVVLAGGTTDTQYF
V gene: TRBV18; J gene: TRBJ2-3; clone size: .; D gene: TRBD1; CDR3 DNA: TGTGCCAGCTCACCACCCACAGGGGGCGCAAGCACAGATACGCAGTATTTT; CDR3 protein: CASSPPTGGASTDTQYF
V gene: TRBV6-6; J gene: TRBJ2-7; clone size: .; D gene: TRBD1; CDR3 DNA: TGTGCCAGCAGTCAGGGACAGGGGACCCCCAAGCAGTACTTC; CDR3 protein: CASSQGQGTPKQYF
V gene: TRBV6-5; J gene: TRBJ2-7; clone size: .; D gene: .; CDR3 DNA: TGTGCCAGCAGTTACGATCTGGGCCCCTACGAGCAGTACTTC; CDR3 protein: CASSYDLGPYEQYF
V gene: TRBV28; J gene: TRBJ1-2; clone size: .; D gene: .; CDR3 DNA: TGTGCCAGCAGTCCCGGGGGAGAGGGAGGAAAGTCTGGCTACACCTTC; CDR3 protein: CASSPGGEGGKSGYTF
V gene: TRBV6-4; J gene: TRBJ2-3; clone size: .; D gene: TRBD2; CDR3 DNA: TGTGCCAGCAGGGCTAGCGGGAGGACAGATACGCAGTATTTT; CDR3 protein: CASRASGRTDTQYF
V gene: TRBV30; J gene: TRBJ1-2; clone size: .; D gene: TRBD1; CDR3 DNA: TGTGCCTGGAGTGGGATCGGGACAGATGGCTACACCTTC; CDR3 protein: CAWSGIGTDGYTF
V gene: TRBV19; J gene: TRBJ2-1; clone size: .; D gene: TRBD2; CDR3 DNA: TGTGCCAGTTCCCGGGGGGACTCACTAAAAAATGAGCAGTTCTTC; CDR3 protein: CASSRGDSLKNEQFF
V gene: TRBV28; J gene: TRBJ1-3; clone size: .; D gene: TRBD1; CDR3 DNA: TGTGCCAGTACGGGACAGGGGAACTCTGGAAACACCATATATTTT; CDR3 protein: CASTGQGNSGNTIYF
V gene: TRBV7-2; J gene: TRBJ2-3; clone size: once; D gene: TRBD2; CDR3 DNA: TGTGCCAGCAGCTTAGCGGGACTAGCTCCAGATACGCAGTATTTT; CDR3 protein: CASSLAGLAPDTQYF
V gene: TRBV28; J gene: TRBJ1-2; clone size: .; D gene: TRBD1; CDR3 DNA: TGTGCCAGCAGTTCCTCCGGGACAGGGGAAGGCGGCTACACCTTC; CDR3 protein: CASSSSGTGEGGYTF
V gene: TRBV15; J gene: TRBJ1-5; clone size: once; D gene: .; CDR3 DNA: TGTGCCACCGCCGCCACGCGGGGGGATTATCAGCCCCAGCATTTT; CDR3 protein: CATAATRGDYQPQHF
V gene: TRBV2; J gene: TRBJ1-6; clone size: .; D gene: TRBD1; CDR3 DNA: TGTGCCAGCACCCGGGACAGATATAATTCACCCCTCCACTTT; CDR3 protein: CASTRDRYNSPLHF
V gene: TRBV3-1/TRBV3-2; J gene: TRBJ2-7; clone size: .; D gene: TRBD1; CDR3 DNA: TGTGCCAGCAGCCAAGATCCCTATACAGGGGGCGGATCCTACGAGCAGTACTTC; CDR3 protein: CASSQDPYTGGGSYEQYF
V gene: TRBV7-9; J gene: TRBJ2-5; clone size: .; D gene: TRBD2; CDR3 DNA: TGTGCCAGCAGCTTAAGGACTAGCGGGAGCGGAGAGACCCAGTACTTC; CDR3 protein: CASSLRTSGSGETQYF
V gene: TRBV30; J gene: TRBJ1-2; clone size: .; D gene: .; CDR3 DNA: TGTGCCTGGAGTGTAACAGGGAGTGGCTACACCTTC; CDR3 protein: CAWSVTGSGYTF
V gene: TRBV3-1/TRBV3-2; J gene: TRBJ2-1; clone size: .; D gene: TRBD1; CDR3 DNA: TGTGCCAGCAGCCAAGCCGGGACAGGGTTCAATGAGCAGTTCTTC; CDR3 protein: CASSQAGTGFNEQFF
V gene: TRBV3-1/TRBV3-2; J gene: TRBJ1-2; clone size: .; D gene: TRBD1; CDR3 DNA: TGTGCCAGCAGCCCCAGACAGGGATCCTATGGCTACACCTTC; CDR3 protein: CASSPRQGSYGYTF
V gene: TRBV6-1; J gene: TRBJ2-7; clone size: .; D gene: .; CDR3 DNA: TGTGCCAGCAGTGAAGCGTCGAGGAGGTCCTCCTACGAGCAGTACTTC; CDR3 protein: CASSEASRRSSYEQYF
V gene: TRBV7-7; J gene: TRBJ2-2; clone size: few; D gene: TRBD2; CDR3 DNA: TGTGCCAGCAGCCGACTAGCGGGGACCGGGGAGCTGTTTTTT; CDR3 protein: CASSRLAGTGELFF
V gene: TRBV11-2; J gene: TRBJ2-3; clone size: once; D gene: TRBD2; CDR3 DNA: TGTGCCAGCAGCGAATTACTAGCGGGAGCGTCAGATACGCAGTATTTT; CDR3 protein: CASSELLAGASDTQYF
V gene: TRBV30; J gene: TRBJ2-2; clone size: .; D gene: .; CDR3 DNA: TGTGCCTGGAGTGACACGAACACCGGGGAGCTGTTTTTT; CDR3 protein: CAWSDTNTGELFF
V gene: TRBV5-1; J gene: TRBJ2-6; clone size: .; D gene: TRBD1; CDR3 DNA: TGCGCCAGCAGCTACTTTGGGACAGGGGCTGGGGCCAACGTCCTGACTTTC; CDR3 protein: CASSYFGTGAGANVLTF
V gene: TRBV4-2; J gene: TRBJ2-5; clone size: few; D gene: TRBD2; CDR3 DNA: TGTGCCAGCAGCCAAACGACTAGCGGGCAAGAGACCCAGTACTTC; CDR3 protein: CASSQTTSGQETQYF
V gene: TRBV19; J gene: TRBJ2-1; clone size: .; D gene: .; CDR3 DNA: TGTGCCAGTAGTCAACTTACCGGTGAGCAGTTCTTC; CDR3 protein: CASSQLTGEQFF
V gene: TRBV10-1; J gene: TRBJ2-7; clone size: .; D gene: TRBD2; CDR3 DNA: TGCGCCAGCCTAGCGGGGTCCTACGAGCAGTACTTC; CDR3 protein: CASLAGSYEQYF
V gene: TRBV5-1; J gene: TRBJ2-1; clone size: .; D gene: .; CDR3 DNA: TGCGCCAGCGCAAGTGGGGGTAGCGGATACAATGAGCAGTTCTTC; CDR3 protein: CASASGGSGYNEQFF
V gene: TRBV28; J gene: TRBJ1-2; clone size: .; D gene: TRBD1; CDR3 DNA: TGTGCCAGCAGTCTGGTGACAGGGTCTAACTATGGCTACACCTTC; CDR3 protein: CASSLVTGSNYGYTF
V gene: TRBV5-1; J gene: TRBJ1-1; clone size: once; D gene: .; CDR3 DNA: TGCGCCAGCAGCTTAGGACTCGGGGGCACTGAAGCTTTCTTT; CDR3 protein: CASSLGLGGTEAFF
V gene: TRBV2; J gene: TRBJ1-5; clone size: .; D gene: TRBD1; CDR3 DNA: TGTGCCAGCAGGCAGGGGGACACCAGCAATCAGCCCCAGCATTTT; CDR3 protein: CASRQGDTSNQPQHF
V gene: TRBV5-1; J gene: TRBJ2-3; clone size: .; D gene: .; CDR3 DNA: TGCGCCAGCAGCTTAGGGACGGGAGCTGTAACAGATACGCAGTATTTT; CDR3 protein: CASSLGTGAVTDTQYF
V gene: TRBV6-2/TRBV6-3; J gene: TRBJ1-1; clone size: .; D gene: .; CDR3 DNA: TGTGCCAGCAGTTCCCCACAGGGGAACACTGAAGCTTTCTTT; CDR3 protein: CASSSPQGNTEAFF
V gene: TRBV6-5; J gene: TRBJ2-7; clone size: .; D gene: .; CDR3 DNA: TGTGCCAGCGTTCCGGAGGAGGTAAAGTTCTACGAGCAGTACTTC; CDR3 protein: CASVPEEVKFYEQYF
V gene: TRBV10-1; J gene: TRBJ1-2; clone size: .; D gene: .; CDR3 DNA: TGCGCCAGCAGTGAGAGGGGGGGGGAATATGGCTACACCTTC; CDR3 protein: CASSERGGEYGYTF
V gene: TRBV12-3/TRBV12-4; J gene: TRBJ2-4; clone size: once; D gene: TRBD2; CDR3 DNA: TGTGCCAGCCGAGCGGGGGACATTCAGTACTTC; CDR3 protein: CASRAGDIQYF
V gene: TRBV4-2; J gene: TRBJ2-5; clone size: .; D gene: TRBD2; CDR3 DNA: TGTGCCAGCAGCCTTCGGGAGGGGGGGGAGACCCAGTACTTC; CDR3 protein: CASSLREGGETQYF
V gene: TRBV10-3; J gene: TRBJ2-7; clone size: .; D gene: TRBD2; CDR3 DNA: TGTGCCATCAGTGACCCCGGGAGGTCTATGGAGCAGTACTTC; CDR3 protein: CAISDPGRSMEQYF
V gene: TRBV2; J gene: TRBJ1-5; clone size: .; D gene: TRBD1; CDR3 DNA: TGTGCCAGCAGGGGGACAGCCCCGGATAGCAATCAGCCCCAGCATTTT; CDR3 protein: CASRGTAPDSNQPQHF
V gene: TRBV28; J gene: TRBJ1-4; clone size: .; D gene: .; CDR3 DNA: TGTGCCAGCAGTTTATTACAGGGCGGATCCGCCGATGAAAAACTGTTTTTT; CDR3 protein: CASSLLQGGSADEKLFF
V gene: TRBV27; J gene: TRBJ1-1; clone size: .; D gene: TRBD1; CDR3 DNA: TGTGCCAGCAGTTTGCGGGGACAGGGGGTAGGGAGGAACACTGAAGCTTTCTTT; CDR3 protein: CASSLRGQGVGRNTEAFF